The 17 T cell receptor beta chains listed next were all sequenced from one sample in a study of T-cell memory formation after mild COVID-19. Each CDR3 protein gets one entry after TCRdb re-called the 5' RACE reads with MiXCR. This table holds some 450,000 distinct CDR3 sequences, more than 15% found once. The sequenced material came from PBMCs or a T cell subset sorted from them (not recorded which). These receptors originate from a man between 18 and 35 years old who had mild COVID-19 (a few samples of this study predate the infection). Cell type and time point are not known.

This clonotype was counted a few times. The gene calls are TRBV15 and TRBJ2-7, with a possible D match to TRBD1 (6 bases). V lost 5 bases to trimming and J lost 2 bases, with 13 bases between them. This CDR3 comprises 14 residues. Germline V gene lookup returns CDR1 LNHNV and CDR2 YYDKDF (reference sequence). CDR3 bases: TGTGCCACCAGCGGGGGCAGGGGCCCCTACGAGCAGTACGTC. Its protein is CATSGGRGPYEQYV.

This clonotype was seen many times. The chain has TRBV5-5 and TRBJ2-6; 8 bases align to TRBD1. The trim removed 4 bases at V and 1 base at J, leaving 16 bases unmatched. The CDR3 has 20 residues. Per the germline V gene, CDR1 is SGHKS and CDR2 is YYEKEE (reference sequence). DNA for the CDR3: TGTGCCAGCAGCGTCGTCCCGGGACAGGCTTCAAGGTCTGGGGCCAACGTCCTGACTTTC. Residues: CASSVVPGQASRSGANVLTF.

The genes are TRBV24-1 and TRBJ2-1, with 7 nucleotides matching TRBD2. After removal of 5 bases from V and 3 bases from J, the junction contained 3 bases not matched to a gene. This CDR3 contains 14 residues. Germline CDR1 and CDR2: KGHDR and SFDVKD. The CDR3 is CATSGGGDYNEQFF. CDR3 DNA sequence: TGTGCCACCAGTGGCGGGGGTGACTACAATGAGCAGTTCTTC.

The sample holds many counts of this clonotype. The gene calls are TRBV15 and TRBJ2-3, with D unresolved. This CDR3 spans 12 amino acids. In germline, CDR1 is LNHNV, CDR2 YYDKDF (reference sequence). The germline V and J ends were trimmed by 0 bases and 2 bases, with 0 bases remaining between them. In nucleotides, the CDR3 is TGTGCCACCAGCAGAGACACAGATACGCAGTATTTT. Translation: CATSRDTDTQYF.

As concerns this clonotype: With a much larger clone just one base away, this may be a read error. The J gene is TRBJ1-1, the V gene TRBV3-1; D not resolved. V dropped 1 base and J dropped 10 bases, with 19 bases sitting between them. The CDR3 length is 15 residues. The germline CDR1 and CDR2 sequences are LGHDT and YNNKEL (reference sequence). The CDR3 DNA reads as TGTGCCAGCAGCCAAGGACCGCTGTCTCAGGCCGGAGCTTTCTTT. It translates to CASSQGPLSQAGAFF.

The chain combines TRBV7-8 with TRBJ2-1; D is ambiguous. This CDR3 comprises 16 residues. V dropped 3 bases and J dropped 0 bases, with 12 bases sitting between them. Germline V gene data show CDR1 as SGHVS and CDR2 as FQNEAQ. CDR3 in DNA: TGTGCCAGCAGCTTTACGACTGGTTACTCCTACAATGAGCAGTTCTTC. Its protein product is CASSFTTGYSYNEQFF.

This clonotype has more than one count but fewer than ten. The chain recombines TRBV7-9 with TRBJ1-4; no reliable D call. The V gene's germline CDR1 is SEHNR and CDR2 FQNEAQ (reference sequence). The CDR3 totals 15 residues. Trimming stripped 4 bases from V and 7 bases from J, with 16 bases between. The CDR3 sequence: CASSSVDPHTEKLFF. The CDR3 DNA is TGTGCCAGCAGCTCCGTCGACCCCCACACTGAAAAACTGTTTTTT.

This clonotype was picked up a small number of times. The V call is TRBV7-2, the J call TRBJ2-7, with D possibly matching TRBD1 (6 bases). The V end lost 4 bases, the J end lost 2 bases, and 18 bases lay between the germline ends. This CDR3 is built from 16 residues. Germline CDR1 reads SGHTA; CDR2 reads FQGNSA. CDR3 coding DNA: TGTGCCAGCAGCTCAGCTACAGGGCGATTTACCTACGAGCAGTACTTC. It yields the protein CASSSATGRFTYEQYF.

This clonotype turned up a few times. V and J are TRBV7-7 and TRBJ2-3; D is ambiguous. Per the germline V gene, CDR1 is SSHAT and CDR2 is FNYEAQ (reference sequence). The ends were cut back, 5 bases at V and 2 bases at J, with 14 bases in the middle. The CDR3 loop spans 15 amino acids. CDR3 amino acids: CASSTGSGDTDTQYF. CDR3 sequence (DNA): TGTGCCAGCAGCACCGGCAGTGGGGACACAGATACGCAGTATTTT.

This clonotype appeared a single time. The chain combines TRBV4-1 with TRBJ2-3, with D perhaps being TRBD1 or TRBD2 (5 bases each). CDR1 is MGHRA, CDR2 YSYEKL, per germline. The length of the CDR3 is 13 residues. Trimming took 2 bases from V and 7 from J, leaving 10 bases between them. This CDR3 is CASSQTGAYTQYF. The CDR3 region has the DNA TGCGCCAGCAGCCAAACCGGGGCCTATACGCAGTATTTT.

This clonotype came up a few times. The gene calls are TRBV24-1 and TRBJ2-2; possibly TRBD2 for D (5 bases). Trimming pared 4 bases from V and 6 bases from J, leaving 11 bases between. This CDR3 comprises 14 residues. Germline V gives CDR1 KGHDR, CDR2 SFDVKD. CDR3 DNA sequence: TGTGCCACCAGTGACTCGGGATTATCCGGGGAGCTGTTTTTT. It translates to CATSDSGLSGELFF.

This clonotype has a handful of counts. The chain has TRBV12-3 or TRBV12-4 and TRBJ2-1; either TRBD1 or TRBD2 may fit D (5 bases each). This CDR3 region has 16 residues. The V and J ends lost 5 bases and 5 bases respectively, with 19 bases between them. The CDR3 loop is CASSLIGTLFDNEQFF. As DNA, the CDR3 is TGTGCCAGCAGTCTGATTGGGACCCTTTTCGACAATGAGCAGTTCTTC.

The chain recombines TRBV5-1 with TRBJ2-5; TRBD1 or TRBD2 may be the D gene (5 bases each). The CDR3 contains 15 residues. Germline values: CDR1 SGHRS, CDR2 YFSETQ. The ends were cut back, 4 bases at V and 1 base at J, with 14 bases in the middle. The CDR3 bases are TGCGCCAGCAGCCAGGGACCGACAATCCAAGAGACCCAGTACTTC. Translated: CASSQGPTIQETQYF. The whole variable domain, filled in from reference TRBV5-1 and TRBJ2-5, reads KAGVTQTPRYLIKTRGQQVTLSCSPISGHRSVSWYQQTPGQGLQFLFEYFSETQRNKGNFPGRFSGRQFSNSRSEMNVSTLELGDSALYLCASSQGPTIQETQYFGPGTRLLVL.

This clonotype has a handful of counts. The chain combines TRBV28 with TRBJ1-4; no firm D call. From germline, CDR1 is MDHEN and CDR2 SYDVKM. This CDR3 contains 14 residues. Deletions cut 3 bases from V and 1 base from J, with 6 bases between. CDR3 amino acids: CASSFPGTNEKLFF. CDR3 bases: TGTGCCAGCAGTTTCCCGGGAACTAATGAAAAACTGTTTTTT. Supplemented by reference TRBV28 and TRBJ1-4, the full variable domain reads DVKVTQSSRYLVKRTGEKVFLECVQDMDHENMFWYRQDPGLGLRLIYFSYDVKMKEKGDIPEGYSVSREKKERFSLILESASTNQTSMYLCASSFPGTNEKLFFGSGTQLSVL.

This clonotype was counted only a few times. The rearrangement links TRBV29-1 to TRBJ1-2, with 7 bases matching TRBD1. The V gene's germline CDR1 is SQVTM and CDR2 ANQGSEA. The CDR3 spans 11 residues. J was trimmed by 4 bases and V by 6 bases; bases with no gene match: 2. The CDR3 here is CSVGQFYGYTF. The CDR3 DNA follows: TGCAGCGTGGGACAGTTCTATGGCTACACCTTC.

The rearrangement joins TRBV7-2 to TRBJ2-1; no firm D call. The end of the DNA aligns better with TRBJ2-7, so the J call may be wrong. The CDR3 runs 14 residues. CDR1 is SGHTA, CDR2 FQGNSA, per germline. The CDR3 sequence is CASSLTLYPYEQYF. In nucleotides, the CDR3 is TGTGCCAGCAGCTTGACCCTATACCCCTACGAGCAGTACTTC.

This chain connects TRBV4-3 to TRBJ1-6; no clear D gene. CDR1 and CDR2 from the germline V gene are LGHNA and YSLEER. The CDR3 runs 15 residues. The V and J ends lost 1 base and 7 bases respectively, with 11 bases between them. The CDR3, as DNA: TGCGCCAGCAGCCAAGTTGGTTTAGGGAATTCACCCCTCCACTTT. Protein: CASSQVGLGNSPLHF.